This passage covers 27 T cell receptor beta chains from one sample sequenced in a study of blood T cell repertoires in COVID-19. Measured with immunoSEQ multiplex PCR; TCRdb has only the in-frame clones, and not every one. The profile shows about 120,000 clones, 70% to 80% of them singletons. The sample comprised peripheral blood. The receptors come from a woman aged 80 or over with acute or convalescent COVID-19.

This chain connects TRBV7-9 to TRBJ2-3; TRBD1 matches at 11 bases. The CDR3 covers 17 residues. The germline CDR1 and CDR2 sequences are SEHNR and FQNEAQ (reference sequence). Trimming cost V 3 bases and J 2 bases; bases outside gene matches: 7. Written as DNA, the CDR3 is TGTGCCAGCAGCTTCGCCCGGACAGGGGGCGTCACAGATACGCAGTATTTT. Its translation: CASSFARTGGVTDTQYF.

This clone was detected only once. The chain recombines TRBV19 with TRBJ2-1; 9 bases match TRBD2. The CDR3 covers 13 residues. V shed 8 bases, J shed 7 bases, and the junction held 6 bases outside the gene matches. CDR1 LNHDA and CDR2 SQIVND come from the germline V gene (reference sequence). CDR3 in amino acids: CASAGTSRNEQFF. The CDR3, as DNA: TGTGCCAGTGCCGGGACTAGCAGGAATGAGCAGTTCTTC.

The chain links TRBV4-2 to TRBJ2-3; the match to TRBD2 covers 9 bases. This CDR3 contains 19 residues. The germline V gene encodes CDR1 LGHNA and CDR2 YNFKEQ. The junction had 12 bases not matched to a gene; V was cut back by 0 bases and J by 2 bases. The CDR3 loop is CASSQDGLAGSLPTDTQYF. The CDR3 DNA is TGTGCCAGCAGCCAAGATGGCCTAGCGGGGAGTTTGCCCACAGATACGCAGTATTTT.

Only one count was recorded for this clone. The chain recombines TRBV18 with TRBJ2-1; the match to TRBD2 covers 7 bases. The CDR3 spans 17 residues. V shed 0 bases, J shed 7 bases, and the junction held 12 bases outside the gene matches. Germline V gene data show CDR1 as KGHSH and CDR2 as LQKENI. CDR3 in amino acids: CASSPPLREGNPNEQFF. Written as DNA, the CDR3 is TGTGCCAGCTCACCACCGTTGAGGGAGGGCAATCCGAATGAGCAGTTCTTC.

The J gene is TRBJ2-1, the V gene TRBV29-1; TRBD2 agrees at 12 bases. The CDR3 loop spans 13 amino acids. V shed 7 bases, J shed 4 bases, and the junction held 2 bases outside the gene matches. The germline V gene has CDR1 SQVTM and CDR2 ANQGSEA. Here the CDR3 reads CSGTSGGYNEQFF. CDR3 nucleotides: TGCAGCGGCACTAGCGGGGGGTACAATGAGCAGTTCTTC.

The chain links TRBV24-1 to TRBJ2-2; 8 nucleotides align to TRBD2. The CDR3 has 16 residues. The germline V gene has CDR1 KGHDR and CDR2 SFDVKD. The V and J ends lost 1 base and 7 bases, in that order; junction bases with no gene match: 7. CDR3 loop: CATSDFNGRAFGELFF. CDR3 coding DNA: TGTGCCACCAGTGATTTTAACGGGAGGGCCTTCGGGGAGCTGTTTTTT.

The chain is built from TRBV5-1 and TRBJ1-1; D possibly corresponds to TRBD1 (5 bases). The CDR3 spans 14 residues. V lost 6 bases and J 3 bases, leaving 15 bases between the germline ends. The germline V gene has CDR1 SGHRS and CDR2 YFSETQ. The CDR3 here is CASKGRDGDTEAFF. The CDR3 bases are TGCGCCAGCAAGGGGAGGGATGGGGACACTGAAGCTTTCTTT.

V and J are TRBV7-9 and TRBJ1-1, with D possibly being TRBD1 (5 bases). The germline V gene has CDR1 SEHNR and CDR2 FQNEAQ (reference sequence). This CDR3 is 12 amino acids long. V lost 5 bases and J lost 6, with 10 bases in between. The CDR3 sequence: CASSLQGPEAFF. The CDR3 DNA sequence: TGTGCCAGCAGCCTTCAGGGTCCTGAAGCTTTCTTT.

J is TRBJ2-3 and V is TRBV10-1, with TRBD2 matching over 13 bases. There are 16 residues in the CDR3. Germline values: CDR1 WNHNN, CDR2 SYGVQD (reference sequence). Trimming took 1 base from V and 5 from J; bases not matched to a gene: 3. CDR3 nucleotide sequence: TGCGCCAGCAGTGAGTTCCGGACTAGCGGGAGAGATACGCAGTATTTT. Protein: CASSEFRTSGRDTQYF.

J is TRBJ2-3 and V is TRBV24-1, with 7 bases matching TRBD2. Germline V CDR1 and CDR2: KGHDR, SFDVKD. V gave up 8 bases and J gave up 5 bases; unmatched junction bases: 12. This CDR3 comprises 15 residues. CDR3 DNA sequence: TGTGCCACCACGGATGGGCGGGAGATCAAAGATACGCAGTATTTT. This encodes CATTDGREIKDTQYF.

V usage is TRBV5-5 and J usage is TRBJ2-1; D is possibly TRBD1 (6 bases). V was trimmed by 3 bases and J by 3 bases, leaving 13 bases between them. The CDR3 is 15 residues long. The germline V gene encodes CDR1 SGHKS and CDR2 YYEKEE (reference sequence). The CDR3 sequence is CASSSGVSGYNEQFF. The CDR3 nucleotides read TGTGCCAGCAGCTCAGGGGTATCCGGCTACAATGAGCAGTTCTTC.

The chain has TRBV7-3 and TRBJ2-7; TRBD1 might be the D (5 bases). V lost 2 bases and J 6 bases, leaving 11 bases between the germline ends. The CDR3 has 13 amino acids. The V gene's germline CDR1 is SGHTA and CDR2 FQGTGA. CDR3: CASSLGFGAEQYF. For the CDR3, the DNA is TGTGCCAGCAGCTTAGGTTTTGGGGCCGAGCAGTACTTC.

This clone was observed a handful of times. The CDR3 DNA sequence: TGTGCCAGCAGTTTTATAGCGGGAGGGCGGTACGAGCAGTACTTC. Amino acids: CASSFIAGGRYEQYF. The chain combines TRBV6-6 with TRBJ2-7; 11 bases match TRBD2. Germline assignment: CDR1 MNHNY and CDR2 SVGAGI (reference sequence). This CDR3 is built from 15 residues. The ends lost 4 bases at V and 4 bases at J; junction bases unmatched: 6.

This clone appeared once. The V gene is TRBV18, the J gene TRBJ2-3; 8 bases line up with TRBD2. The V and J ends lost 2 bases and 14 bases, in that order; junction bases with no gene match: 6. Germline loops: CDR1 KGHSH, CDR2 LQKENI. The CDR3 has 12 residues. CDR3 in amino acids: CASSPGERELYF. The CDR3 coding sequence is TGTGCCAGCTCACCAGGCGAGCGGGAGTTGTATTTT.

The chain uses TRBV7-6 and TRBJ2-5; 10 bases are a match to TRBD2. After removal of 10 bases from V and 5 bases from J, the junction contained 4 bases not matched to a gene. Germline loops: CDR1 SGHVS, CDR2 FNYEAQ. The CDR3 runs 12 residues. In DNA, the CDR3 is TGTGCCAAGCGGGAGGGCCCCGAGACCCAGTACTTC. Its protein product is CAKREGPETQYF.

V and J are TRBV10-1 and TRBJ1-2; D remains ambiguous. Germline lookup yields CDR1 WNHNN and CDR2 SYGVQD (reference sequence). The CDR3 is 13 residues long. V gave up 1 base and J gave up 8 bases, with 11 bases separating them. CDR3 loop: CASSEFGGEGYTF. The CDR3 bases are TGCGCCAGCAGTGAGTTTGGCGGGGAAGGCTACACCTTC.

The rearrangement uses TRBV18 and TRBJ2-7; 7 bases map to TRBD1. The germline CDR1 and CDR2 sequences are KGHSH and LQKENI. With 4 bases clipped from V and 3 bases from J, the junction kept 3 bases outside the gene matches. This CDR3 is built from 13 residues. CDR3 sequence: CASSQGQSYEQYF. CDR3 sequence (DNA): TGTGCCAGCTCACAGGGACAGAGCTACGAGCAGTACTTC.

This chain connects TRBV7-2 to TRBJ2-7, with a weak D call TRBD2 (7 bases). The germline CDR1 and CDR2 sequences are SGHTA and FQGNSA. The ends were cut back, 2 bases at V and 3 bases at J, with 11 bases in the middle. The CDR3 spans 14 residues. The CDR3 sequence: CASSLRGGGYEQYF. In DNA form, the CDR3 reads TGTGCCAGCAGCTTACGAGGGGGGGGCTACGAGCAGTACTTC.

The V gene is TRBV7-2, the J gene TRBJ1-1; D may be TRBD1 (6 bases). Trimming stripped 4 bases from V and 5 bases from J, with 11 bases between. CDR1 and CDR2 from the germline V gene are SGHTA and FQGNSA. There are 13 residues in the CDR3. The CDR3 loop reads CASSSQGYTEAFF. CDR3 nucleotide sequence: TGTGCCAGCAGCTCACAGGGTTATACTGAAGCTTTCTTT.

The J gene is TRBJ1-2, the V gene TRBV30, with a possible D match to TRBD1 (5 bases). Germline V gene lookup returns CDR1 GTSNPN and CDR2 SVGIG (reference sequence). V lost 3 bases, J lost 8 bases, and 7 bases lay in between. The CDR3 sequence is 10 residues long. The CDR3 protein is CAWRRGGYTF. Written as DNA, the CDR3 is TGTGCCTGGAGAAGGGGCGGCTACACCTTC. Full variable domain (outside the CDR3, taken from reference TRBV30 and TRBJ1-2): SQTIHQWPATLVQPVGSPLSLECTVEGTSNPNLYWYRQAAGRGLQLLFYSVGIGQISSEVPQNLSASRPQDRQFILSSKKLLLSDSGFYLCAWRRGGYTFGSGTRLTVV.

This clone has more than one count but fewer than ten. The chain carries TRBV5-1 and TRBJ1-2, with D perhaps matching TRBD1 (5 bases). The V gene's germline CDR1 is SGHRS and CDR2 YFSETQ. Trimming shortened V by 0 bases and J by 4 bases, and 13 bases separated the two germline ends. The CDR3 totals 15 residues. Here the CDR3 DNA reads TGCGCCAGCAGCTTGGCCGGCAGGGTGAGCTATGGCTACACCTTC. Encoded protein: CASSLAGRVSYGYTF. Variable domain in full (rest from reference TRBV5-1 and TRBJ1-2): KAGVTQTPRYLIKTRGQQVTLSCSPISGHRSVSWYQQTPGQGLQFLFEYFSETQRNKGNFPGRFSGRQFSNSRSEMNVSTLELGDSALYLCASSLAGRVSYGYTFGSGTRLTVV.

The rearrangement links TRBV5-4 to TRBJ1-1; 8 bases map to TRBD1. V gave up 3 bases and J gave up 2 bases; unmatched junction bases: 9. Germline V lookup: CDR1 SGHNT, CDR2 YYREEE (reference sequence). CDR3 length: 16 residues. The CDR3 protein is CASSSRTGRYNTEAFF. The CDR3 nucleotides read TGTGCCAGCAGCTCCAGGACAGGGCGGTATAACACTGAAGCTTTCTTT.

This chain uses TRBV6-5 with TRBJ1-1; 9 bases align to TRBD1. V lost 1 base and J lost 4; bases outside the gene matches: 4. This CDR3 comprises 15 residues. Germline V lookup: CDR1 MNHEY, CDR2 SVGAGI. CDR3 in DNA: TGTGCCAGCAGTTACTTCCAGGGACAGGGCACTGAAGCTTTCTTT. As protein: CASSYFQGQGTEAFF.

This sequence joins TRBV28 and TRBJ2-7; no clear D gene. There are 14 residues in the CDR3. V lost 5 bases and J 0 bases, leaving 11 bases between the germline ends. Per germline, CDR1 MDHEN and CDR2 SYDVKM. The CDR3 bases are TGTGCCAGCAGTCTAACCACCTTCTCCTACGAGCAGTACTTC. Translated: CASSLTTFSYEQYF.

This rearrangement joins TRBV19 to TRBJ1-5; TRBD1 matches at 7 bases. The CDR3 has 16 residues. The germline gives CDR1 LNHDA, CDR2 SQIVND (reference sequence). Trimming removed 4 bases from V and 5 bases from J; junction bases left unmatched: 11. CDR3 protein: CASSTSTGLMDQPQHF. CDR3 nucleotide sequence: TGTGCCAGTAGTACCTCGACAGGGTTGATGGATCAGCCCCAGCATTTT.

The CDR3 sequence is CASSLDGAAKAFF. The CDR3, as DNA: TGCGCCAGCAGCTTGGATGGAGCAGCTAAAGCTTTCTTT. The V call is TRBV5-1, the J call TRBJ1-1; D gene uncertain. This CDR3 has 13 amino acids. The V and J ends lost 0 bases and 9 bases respectively, with 12 bases between them. Germline lookup yields CDR1 SGHRS and CDR2 YFSETQ.

The genes are TRBV7-2 and TRBJ2-3; D remains unclear. The CDR3 is 14 residues long. The germline V gene has CDR1 SGHTA and CDR2 FQGNSA. The V gene lost 1 base and the J gene lost 0 bases, with 5 bases spanning the gap. The CDR3 region is CASSLGHSTDTQYF. In DNA form, the CDR3 reads TGTGCCAGCAGCTTAGGACACAGCACAGATACGCAGTATTTT.